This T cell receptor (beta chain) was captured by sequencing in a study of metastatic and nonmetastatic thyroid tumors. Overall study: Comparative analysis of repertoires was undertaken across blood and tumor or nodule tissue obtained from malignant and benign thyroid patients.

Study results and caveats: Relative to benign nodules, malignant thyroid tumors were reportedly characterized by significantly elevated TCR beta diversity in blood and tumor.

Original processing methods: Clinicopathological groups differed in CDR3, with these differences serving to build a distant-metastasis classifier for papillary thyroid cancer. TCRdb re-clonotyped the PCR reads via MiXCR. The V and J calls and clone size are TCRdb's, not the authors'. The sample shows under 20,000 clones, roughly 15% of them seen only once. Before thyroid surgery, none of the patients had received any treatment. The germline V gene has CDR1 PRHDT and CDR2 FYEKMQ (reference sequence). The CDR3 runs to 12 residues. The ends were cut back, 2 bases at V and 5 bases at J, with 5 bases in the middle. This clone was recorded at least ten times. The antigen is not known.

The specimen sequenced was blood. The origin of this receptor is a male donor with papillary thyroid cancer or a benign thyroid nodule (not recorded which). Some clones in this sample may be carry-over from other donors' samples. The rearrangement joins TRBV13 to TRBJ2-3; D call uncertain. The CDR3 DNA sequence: TGTGCCAGCAGCTTATACCTAGATACGCAGTATTTT. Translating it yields CASSLYLDTQYF.